This T cell receptor (beta chain) was captured by sequencing in a study of cytomegalovirus exposure and HLA in healthy donors (dated 2017 in TCRdb). General notes on the study: An earlier analysis of under 600 of the donors reported roughly 300 Gb of sequence data and 117 million unique TCR beta sequences from about 200 million T cells. An early release covering around 630 HLA-typed donors comprised approximately 290 gigabases of sequencing data and approximately 80 million unique TCR sequences. Of the 300 to 500 genotyped donors, approximately 80% were placed in the genetic ancestry cluster associated with self-reported Caucasian donors. The aim of the study was to test whether cataloging public T cell receptors could identify signatures of past pathogen exposure. Using immunosequencing, the study profiled T cell repertoires from 500 to 800 subjects and related those repertoires to cytomegalovirus serostatus. Along with the roughly 670-subject first cohort, a separate validation cohort of about 110 different subjects was used. The study combined high-throughput TCR immunosequencing, statistical association of individual TCRs with disease status, and machine learning to predict cytomegalovirus infection status. A later analysis re-examined previously published TCR beta repertoires from just over 650 donors and added high-resolution HLA genotyping to investigate patterns of TCR occurrence. Rather than drawing on any new phenotypic data, the later analysis identified candidate immune exposures from TCR beta sequences and the way those sequences occurred across donors. An earlier analysis of approximately 640 of the donors applied high-throughput TCR beta sequencing to assess whether each TCR beta V gene segment acted as functional or pseudogenic. Donor age, sex, ethnicity and CMV serostatus were compiled alongside the repertoire data. A later genetic analysis used genome-wide SNP genotypes for about 60% of the roughly 700 donors, treating that subset as a discovery cohort. Every discovery cohort repertoire had been produced on one sequencing platform. HLA typing included class I and class II loci at four-digit resolution. The number of donors typed differed by locus, with 629-630 for A, B, C, DRB1 and DQB1, 522 for DQA1, 600 to 610 for DPA1, and some 450 for DPB1. Roughly five DR-DQ haplotypes were handled as single units for association and clustering because linkage in the cohort was strong. Across around 400 genotyped donors of the cohort, an average of approximately 200,000 unique TCR beta nucleotide sequences per donor were sequenced, and about a sixth of those sequences were non-productive. General study outcomes and caveats: Immune exposure information for the cohort was limited to CMV serostatus. A later analysis found that most CMV-associated TCR beta chains appeared HLA-restricted, with HLA associations seemingly driven largely by CMV exposure. In a later analysis, the rate of TCR association differed among HLA loci, with DRB1 alleles having the most associated TCRs and HLA-C alleles having the fewest. In a later genetic analysis, a missense DCLRE1C variant was associated with V-gene and J-gene trimming of TCR beta chains, and the association was replicated in an independent cohort. This cohort had only TCR beta chains sequenced, and the lack of alpha or paired-chain data limited which features could be detected. Roughly uniform sequencing depth across donors was assumed in presence/absence analyses, although this assumption may not hold. Because counts were too low, roughly 18 rarely observed V segments, including chromosome 9 orphons, were left out of the earlier analysis of 500 to 650 of the donors. Linkage disequilibrium might explain the correlated functional status among segregating V segments, but an unknown experimental factor could not be ruled out. When HLA alleles, especially DR and DQ, strongly co-occurred, attributing TCR associations to individual alleles was difficult. Cytomegalovirus status was reported to be diagnosed by the classifier with high specificity and sensitivity in both the original and validation cohorts. Compared with equally common non-associated chains, HLA-associated TCR beta chains in a later analysis were more clonally expanded and had lower generation probabilities. A later analysis reported that several top co-occurrence clusters appeared linked to parvovirus B19, influenza, CMV and Epstein-Barr virus. The study gave a list of some 150 TCR beta chains associated with cytomegalovirus. According to the authors, the approach could potentially be generalized to other disease states and immunological phenotypes. According to a later genetic analysis, donors in an Asian-associated ancestry cluster had fewer N-insertions in productive TCRs than the approximately 700-donor mean. A further reported finding was that TCR beta sequences accurately predicted the HLA-A and HLA-B alleles for most subjects in the first cohort. Across donors, most TCR sequences were observed very rarely, whereas some public TCRs were present in many individuals. Because HLA typing was unavailable for some donors at each locus, only the typed subset was used in association tests. Specific HLA alleles were associated with roughly 16,000 TCR beta sequences at a false discovery rate of 0.05 in a later analysis. In an earlier analysis of more than 450 of the donors, most TCR beta V segments were observed in productive rearrangements about 87% or about 30% of the time, broadly matching IMGT annotations. A cluster of highly shared sequence variants was judged likely to be a technical artifact of the sequencing pipeline. In vitro tests confirmed that three of the cytomegalovirus-associated TCR beta chains recognize cytomegalovirus antigens.

In total, around 600 healthy bone marrow donors made up the cohort. At the time of sampling, every cohort member was nominally healthy, though immune exposures that went unrecorded were likely present. The donor tested CMV seropositive, placing the donor among the 290 or so seropositive members of the cohort. Every donor gave a peripheral blood sample, and the peripheral blood mononuclear cells from that sample were used for TCR beta sequencing. The Qiagen DNeasy Blood Extraction Kit was used to extract genomic DNA from the blood cell samples. With regard to this clone: Its antigen remains undetermined.

Libraries were built with the immunoSEQ multiplex PCR assay. For the multiplex PCR, a mixture combining 60 forward primers for TCR Vbeta segments and 13 reverse primers for TCR Jbeta segments was used. Amplification of the CDR3 region of rearranged TCR beta genes was performed with a multiplex PCR assay on genomic DNA. On the Illumina HiSeq System, the amplified TCR beta libraries were sequenced as 87-base-pair reads. Processing in the source paper ran as follows. A later analysis counted about 80 million unique TCR beta chains across the 666 repertoires, and 10 million to 11 million of these chains were shared by at least two donors. Raw reads were error-corrected and collapsed into unique sequences by a nearest-neighbor algorithm in which closely related sequences were merged to remove PCR and sequencing errors. CDR3 sequences were aligned to IMGT reference sequences to assign V, D and J gene segments. For a sequence to be retained, a match of at least six nucleotides to both a V gene segment and a J gene segment was required. A rearrangement was called productive if the CDR3 had no stop codons and remained in frame with V and J, and every other rearrangement was called non-productive. CDR3 was defined by IMGT convention, running from the second conserved V-encoded cysteine to the conserved J-encoded phenylalanine. The earlier analysis of about 620 of the donors excluded sequences that lacked an unambiguous match to a single V gene segment. An earlier analysis of a few hundred of the donors classified V segments as functional when productive rearrangements were above 56.7% and as segregating when the standard deviation between donors was above 5%. A statistical classification framework was built to diagnose cytomegalovirus status from the catalog of TCR beta chain sequences. A later analysis assigned V and J genes by comparing TCR nucleotide sequences with IMGT/GENE-DB human TR gene sequences. Using the TCRdist pipeline, a later analysis assigned CDR3 sequences along with most-parsimonious VDJ recombination scenarios. In a later analysis, every TCR beta chain was defined by the combination of its CDR3 amino acid sequence and its V-gene family, and reads without a unique V-gene family were dropped. In a later analysis, 500 to 650 highly shared, low-generation-probability nucleotide sequences were removed to address suspected cross-contamination and a sequencing artifact. In a later analysis, a clonal expansion index was calculated for each public chain from normalized within-repertoire ranks of inferred template counts. In a later analysis, generation probabilities were computed using a VDJ recombination model fitted to out-of-frame rearrangements, and the results were checked against IGoR. In a later analysis, TCR-TCR, TCR-HLA and TCR-CMV co-occurrence was scored with hypergeometric tests, and a repertoire-size bias correction was applied to TCR pairs. In a later analysis, false discovery rates were estimated by permuting HLA or CMV assignments 20 times. In a later analysis, co-occurring TCRs were grouped using DBSCAN, and TCRdist sequence similarity was added for clustering within HLA-allele-positive subsets. Repertoires with fewer than 30,000 or more than 120,000 public chains were left out of co-occurrence clustering, as were several repertoires with anomalous nucleotide sharing. Entries here come from immuneACCESS through TCRdb and include only in-frame sequences with V and J called. Some clones fail to appear in such tables; in the studies checked, an unresolved V gene covers under half of the shortfall, and the cause of the remainder is unknown. V and J calls and clone size are given by that table; D and trimming were obtained from the DNA. The sample's table lists a count of roughly 73,000 clones. In total, the top ten clones hold approximately 13% of the sample.

The sequence derives from a man aged 50 to 60 in good health and CMV-seropositive. The sequenced material came from PBMCs.

CDR3 loop: CASSLGQGTYEQYF. The sequence in DNA is TGTGCCAGCAGTCTGGGACAGGGAACCTACGAGCAGTACTTC. The sequence joins TRBV9 to TRBJ2-7, with TRBD1 matching 9 junction bases. CDR1 SGDLS and CDR2 YYNGEE are derived from the germline V gene. Germline trimming amounts to 5 bases on V and 2 bases on J, with 5 as the count of junction bases outside the gene matches. Taken from cysteine to phenylalanine, the CDR3 has 14 residues. The retained sequence is limited to the CDR3, 42 bases, with the frame set at the first base.